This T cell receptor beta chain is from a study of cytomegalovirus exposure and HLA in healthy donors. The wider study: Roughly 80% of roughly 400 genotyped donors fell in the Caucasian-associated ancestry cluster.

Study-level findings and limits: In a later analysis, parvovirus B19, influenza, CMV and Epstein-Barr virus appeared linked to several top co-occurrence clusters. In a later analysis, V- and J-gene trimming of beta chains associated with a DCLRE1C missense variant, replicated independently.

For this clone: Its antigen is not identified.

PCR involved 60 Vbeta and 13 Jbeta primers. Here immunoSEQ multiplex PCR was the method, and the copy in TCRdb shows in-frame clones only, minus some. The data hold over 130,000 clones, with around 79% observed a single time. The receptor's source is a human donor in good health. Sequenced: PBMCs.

In DNA, the CDR3 is TGTGCCAGCAGTGCCTATTCCGGGGCCTACGAGCAGTACTTC. Amino acid sequence: CASSAYSGAYEQYF. V and J are TRBV28 and TRBJ2-7; a possible D gene is TRBD2 (5 bases). Germline CDR1 MDHEN, CDR2 SYDVKM. Trimming stripped 5 bases from V and 2 bases from J, with 13 bases between. The CDR3 contains 14 residues. Looking up the rest from reference TRBV28 and TRBJ2-7 gives the full variable domain: DVKVTQSSRYLVKRTGEKVFLECVQDMDHENMFWYRQDPGLGLRLIYFSYDVKMKEKGDIPEGYSVSREKKERFSLILESASTNQTSMYLCASSAYSGAYEQYFGPGTRLTVT.